This entry lists 9 T cell receptor beta chains sequenced from one sample in a study of blood T cell repertoires in COVID-19. TCRdb's table, derived via immunoSEQ multiplex PCR, lists solely in-frame clones and lacks some. The top ten clones hold approximately 21% of a sample with around 60,000 clones, around 83% of them seen once. Sequencing was carried out using peripheral blood. These receptors were collected from a man aged 30 to 39 with COVID-19, enrolled during active disease.

This clone was recorded at least ten times. The chain has TRBV6-6 and TRBJ2-7; the match to TRBD2 covers 7 bases. CDR3 length: 12 amino acids. V lost 8 bases, J lost 7 bases, and 8 bases stayed unmatched. Germline V CDR1 and CDR2: MNHNY, SVGAGI (reference sequence). This CDR3 is CASRGEVGEQYF. The CDR3 bases are TGTGCCAGCCGGGGGGAGGTTGGGGAGCAGTACTTC.

J is TRBJ2-7 and V is TRBV5-1; no clear D gene. Trimming removed 0 bases at V and 0 bases at J, with 10 bases between. Germline loops: CDR1 SGHRS, CDR2 YFSETQ. This CDR3 spans 15 amino acids. CDR3 residues: CASSLGQASSYEQYF. CDR3 nucleotide sequence: TGCGCCAGCAGCTTGGGGCAGGCGAGCTCCTACGAGCAGTACTTC.

Written as DNA, the CDR3 is TGCGCCAGCAGCTTGGGGACAGGGGAATATGGCTACACCTTC. It codes for CASSLGTGEYGYTF. The chain joins TRBV5-1 to TRBJ1-2; 9 bases agree with TRBD1. Unmatched junction bases numbered 2, after V lost 0 bases and J lost 5 bases. This CDR3 spans 14 amino acids. In germline, CDR1 is SGHRS, CDR2 YFSETQ.

V gene TRBV18 combines with J gene TRBJ2-5; D call uncertain. The CDR3 covers 13 residues. V was shortened by 0 bases and J by 7 bases, with 9 bases between the two germline ends. CDR1 is KGHSH and CDR2 is LQKENI in the germline V gene. The CDR3 reads CASSPPGAATQYF. As DNA, the CDR3 is TGTGCCAGCTCACCACCGGGCGCCGCGACCCAGTACTTC.

The gene calls are TRBV4-1 and TRBJ1-2, with D possibly TRBD1 on 6 matching bases. The germline V gene has CDR1 MGHRA and CDR2 YSYEKL. The CDR3 is 15 residues long. V was pared by 3 bases and J by 3 bases, with 14 bases between. The CDR3 coding sequence is TGCGCCAGCAGCCATCCCCCGGGGGGCGACTATGGCTACACCTTC. This sequence encodes CASSHPPGGDYGYTF.

The chain joins TRBV7-2 to TRBJ1-1; 10 bases fit TRBD1. Trimming took 5 bases from V and 4 from J; bases not matched to a gene: 7. CDR3 length equals 15 residues. Germline CDR1 and CDR2: SGHTA and FQGNSA. The CDR3 sequence: CASSLDRGRGTEAFF. DNA for the CDR3: TGTGCCAGCAGCCTCGACAGGGGGCGCGGCACTGAAGCTTTCTTT.

V usage is TRBV2 and J usage is TRBJ1-4; D may be TRBD1 (5 bases). This CDR3 contains 11 residues. V lost 7 bases, J lost 8 bases, and 8 bases lay in between. Per germline, CDR1 SNHLY and CDR2 FYNNEI. The CDR3 nucleotides are TGTGCCAGCAACCGACAGGAAAAACTGTTTTTT. It specifies CASNRQEKLFF.

J is TRBJ2-5 and V is TRBV5-1; tentative D call: TRBD1 (6 bases). With 4 bases removed from V and 0 bases from J, the gap between germline ends came to 10 bases. The length of the CDR3 is 14 residues. Germline V gene sequence: CDR1 SGHRS, CDR2 YFSETQ. CDR3 sequence: CASSQGTNQETQYF. The DNA of the CDR3 is TGCGCCAGCAGCCAAGGGACAAACCAAGAGACCCAGTACTTC.

The chain carries TRBV12-3 or TRBV12-4 and TRBJ2-3; D is unresolved. V lost 2 bases and J 0 bases, leaving 3 bases between the germline ends. CDR3 size: 13 residues. CDR3 DNA sequence: TGTGCCAGCAGTTTAAGCAGCACAGATACGCAGTATTTT. Translation gives CASSLSSTDTQYF.